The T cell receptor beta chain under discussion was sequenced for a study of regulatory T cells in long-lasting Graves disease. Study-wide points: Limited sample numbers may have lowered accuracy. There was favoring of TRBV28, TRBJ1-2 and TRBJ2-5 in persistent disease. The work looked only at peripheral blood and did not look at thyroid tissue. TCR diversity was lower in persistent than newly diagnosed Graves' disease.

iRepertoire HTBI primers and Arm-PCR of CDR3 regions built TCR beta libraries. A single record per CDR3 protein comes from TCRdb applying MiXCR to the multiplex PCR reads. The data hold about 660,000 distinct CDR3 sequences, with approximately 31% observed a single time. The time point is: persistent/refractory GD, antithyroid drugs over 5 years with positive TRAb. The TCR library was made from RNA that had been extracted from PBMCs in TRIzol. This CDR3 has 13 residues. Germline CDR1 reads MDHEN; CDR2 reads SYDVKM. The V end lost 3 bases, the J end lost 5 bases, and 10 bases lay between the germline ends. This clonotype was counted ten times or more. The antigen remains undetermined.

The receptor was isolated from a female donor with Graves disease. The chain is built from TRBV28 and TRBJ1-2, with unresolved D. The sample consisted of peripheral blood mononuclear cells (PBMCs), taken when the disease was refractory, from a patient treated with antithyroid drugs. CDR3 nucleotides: TGTGCCAGCAGTTTTGACAATCTATATGGCTACACCTTC. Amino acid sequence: CASSFDNLYGYTF.